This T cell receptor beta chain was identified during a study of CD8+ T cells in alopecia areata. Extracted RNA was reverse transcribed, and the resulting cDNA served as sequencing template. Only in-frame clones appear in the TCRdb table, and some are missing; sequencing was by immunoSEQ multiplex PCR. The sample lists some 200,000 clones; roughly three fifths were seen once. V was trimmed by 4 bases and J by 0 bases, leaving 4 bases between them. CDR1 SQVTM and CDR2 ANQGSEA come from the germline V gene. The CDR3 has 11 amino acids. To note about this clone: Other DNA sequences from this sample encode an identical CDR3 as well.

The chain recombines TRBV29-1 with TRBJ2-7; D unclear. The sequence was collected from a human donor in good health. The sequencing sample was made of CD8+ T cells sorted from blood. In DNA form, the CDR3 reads TGCAGCGTTGCGACCTCCTACGAGCAGTACTTC. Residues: CSVATSYEQYF.